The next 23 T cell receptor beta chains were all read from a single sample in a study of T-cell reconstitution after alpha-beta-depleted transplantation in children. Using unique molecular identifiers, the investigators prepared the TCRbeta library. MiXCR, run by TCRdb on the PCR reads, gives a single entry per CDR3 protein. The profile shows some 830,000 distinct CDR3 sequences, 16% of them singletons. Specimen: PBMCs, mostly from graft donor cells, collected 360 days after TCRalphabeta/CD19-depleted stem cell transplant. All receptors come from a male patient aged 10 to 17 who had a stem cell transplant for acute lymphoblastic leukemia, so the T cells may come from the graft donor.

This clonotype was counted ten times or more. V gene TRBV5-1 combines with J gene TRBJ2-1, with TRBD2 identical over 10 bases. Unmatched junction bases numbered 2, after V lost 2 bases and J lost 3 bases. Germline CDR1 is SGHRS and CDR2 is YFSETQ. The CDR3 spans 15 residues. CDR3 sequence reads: CASSFSGRYYNEQFF. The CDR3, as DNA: TGCGCCAGCAGCTTTAGCGGGAGGTACTACAATGAGCAGTTCTTC.

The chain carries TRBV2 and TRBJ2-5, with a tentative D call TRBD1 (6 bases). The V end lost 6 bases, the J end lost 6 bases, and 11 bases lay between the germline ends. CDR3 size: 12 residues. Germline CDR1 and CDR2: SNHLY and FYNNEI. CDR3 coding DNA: TGTGCCAGCAGGGAACAGGGCCAGACCCAGTACTTC. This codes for CASREQGQTQYF.

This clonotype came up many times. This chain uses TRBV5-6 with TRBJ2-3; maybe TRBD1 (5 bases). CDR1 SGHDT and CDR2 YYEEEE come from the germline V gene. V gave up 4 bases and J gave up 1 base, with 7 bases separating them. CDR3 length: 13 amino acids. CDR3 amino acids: CASSRRGTDTQYF. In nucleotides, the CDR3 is TGTGCCAGCAGCCGCAGGGGCACAGATACGCAGTATTTT. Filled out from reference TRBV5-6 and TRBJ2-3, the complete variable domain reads DAGVTQSPTHLIKTRGQQVTLRCSPKSGHDTVSWYQQALGQGPQFIFQYYEEEERQRGNFPDRFSGHQFPNYSSELNVNALLLGDSALYLCASSRRGTDTQYFGPGTRLTVL.

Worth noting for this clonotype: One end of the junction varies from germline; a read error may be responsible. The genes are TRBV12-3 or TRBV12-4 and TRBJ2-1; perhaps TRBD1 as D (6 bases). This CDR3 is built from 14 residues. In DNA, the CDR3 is TGTGCCAGCAGGCCCCCTGGGGGCTACAGTGAGCAGTTCTTC. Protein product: CASRPPGGYSEQFF.

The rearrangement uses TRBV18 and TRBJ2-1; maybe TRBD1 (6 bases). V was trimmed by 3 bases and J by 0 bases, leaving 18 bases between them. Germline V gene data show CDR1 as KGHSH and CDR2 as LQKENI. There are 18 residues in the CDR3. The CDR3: CASSPSLAGARSYNEQFF. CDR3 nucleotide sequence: TGTGCCAGCTCACCCTCATTGGCAGGGGCGCGCTCCTACAATGAGCAGTTCTTC.

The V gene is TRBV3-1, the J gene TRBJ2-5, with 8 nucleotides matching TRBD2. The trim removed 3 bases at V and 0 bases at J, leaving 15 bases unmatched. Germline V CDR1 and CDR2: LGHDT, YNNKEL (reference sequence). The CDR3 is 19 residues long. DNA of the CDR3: TGTGCCAGCAGCCACGCGATCTGGCGGGAGGAGATGTACCAAGAGACCCAGTACTTC. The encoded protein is CASSHAIWREEMYQETQYF.

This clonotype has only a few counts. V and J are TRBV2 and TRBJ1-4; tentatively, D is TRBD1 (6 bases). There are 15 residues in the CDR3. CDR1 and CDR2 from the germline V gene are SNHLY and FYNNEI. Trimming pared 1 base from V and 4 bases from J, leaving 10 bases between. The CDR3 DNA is TGTGCCAGCAGTGAAGGGGGGGCGATTAATGAAAAACTGTTTTTT. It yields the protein CASSEGGAINEKLFF.

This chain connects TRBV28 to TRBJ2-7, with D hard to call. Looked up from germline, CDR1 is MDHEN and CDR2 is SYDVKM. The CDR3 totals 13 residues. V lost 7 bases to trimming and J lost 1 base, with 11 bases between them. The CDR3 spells CASNPVESYEQYF. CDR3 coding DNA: TGTGCCAGCAACCCCGTCGAGTCCTACGAGCAGTACTTC.

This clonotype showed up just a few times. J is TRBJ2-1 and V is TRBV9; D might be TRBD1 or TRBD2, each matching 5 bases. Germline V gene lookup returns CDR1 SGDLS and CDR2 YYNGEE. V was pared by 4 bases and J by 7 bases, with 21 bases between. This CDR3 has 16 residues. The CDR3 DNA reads TGTGCCAGCAGCCCTCCAGGGAGTTTTGCTATGAATGAGCAGTTCTTC. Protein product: CASSPPGSFAMNEQFF.

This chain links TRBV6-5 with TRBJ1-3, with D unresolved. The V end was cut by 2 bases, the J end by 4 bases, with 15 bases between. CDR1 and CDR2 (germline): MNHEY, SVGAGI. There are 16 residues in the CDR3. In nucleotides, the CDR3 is TGTGCCAGCAGTTACGACTCCTTCGCAGTAGGAAACACCATATATTTT. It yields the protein CASSYDSFAVGNTIYF.

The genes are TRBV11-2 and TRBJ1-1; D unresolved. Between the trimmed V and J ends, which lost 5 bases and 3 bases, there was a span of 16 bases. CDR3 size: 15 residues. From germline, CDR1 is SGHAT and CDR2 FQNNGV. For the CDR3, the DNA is TGTGCCAGCAGCCCGAACGGGGAAGTATACACTGAAGCTTTCTTT. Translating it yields CASSPNGEVYTEAFF.

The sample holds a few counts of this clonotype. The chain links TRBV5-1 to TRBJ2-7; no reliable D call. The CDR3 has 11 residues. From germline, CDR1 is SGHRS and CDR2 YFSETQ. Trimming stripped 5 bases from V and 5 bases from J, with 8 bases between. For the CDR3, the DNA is TGCGCCAGCAGAATTAACAACGAGCAGTACTTC. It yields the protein CASRINNEQYF. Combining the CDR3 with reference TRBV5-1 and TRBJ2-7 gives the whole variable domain KAGVTQTPRYLIKTRGQQVTLSCSPISGHRSVSWYQQTPGQGLQFLFEYFSETQRNKGNFPGRFSGRQFSNSRSEMNVSTLELGDSALYLCASRINNEQYFGPGTRLTVT.

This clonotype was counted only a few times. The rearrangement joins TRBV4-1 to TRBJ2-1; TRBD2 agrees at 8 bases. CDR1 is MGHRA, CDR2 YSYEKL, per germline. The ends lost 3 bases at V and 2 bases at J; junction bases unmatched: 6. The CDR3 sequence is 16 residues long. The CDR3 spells CASSHAGTSTYNEQFF. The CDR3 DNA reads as TGCGCCAGCAGCCATGCCGGGACTAGTACCTACAATGAGCAGTTCTTC.

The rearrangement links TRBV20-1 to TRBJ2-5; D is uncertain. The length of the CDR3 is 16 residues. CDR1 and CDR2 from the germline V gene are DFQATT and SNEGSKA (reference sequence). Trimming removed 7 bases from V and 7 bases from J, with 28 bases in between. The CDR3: CSGLSSPNRPVATQYF. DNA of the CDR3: TGCAGTGGATTATCTAGTCCCAACCGCCCTGTAGCGACCCAGTACTTC.

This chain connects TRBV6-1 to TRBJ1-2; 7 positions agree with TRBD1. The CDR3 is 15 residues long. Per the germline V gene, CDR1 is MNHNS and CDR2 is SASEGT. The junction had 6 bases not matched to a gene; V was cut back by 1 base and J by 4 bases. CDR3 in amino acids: CASSEGTGQLYGYTF. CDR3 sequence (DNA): TGTGCCAGCAGTGAAGGCACGGGACAGCTCTATGGCTACACCTTC.

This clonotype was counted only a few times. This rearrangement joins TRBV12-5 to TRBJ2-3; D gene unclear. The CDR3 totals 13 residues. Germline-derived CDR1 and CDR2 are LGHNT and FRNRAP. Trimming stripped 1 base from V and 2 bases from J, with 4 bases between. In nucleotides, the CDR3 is TGTGCTAGTGGTTTGGGATACACAGATACGCAGTATTTT. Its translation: CASGLGYTDTQYF.

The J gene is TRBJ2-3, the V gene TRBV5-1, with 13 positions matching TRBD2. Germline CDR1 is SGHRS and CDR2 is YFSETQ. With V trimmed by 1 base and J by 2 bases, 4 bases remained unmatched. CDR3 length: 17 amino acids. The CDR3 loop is CASSLTSGRAYTDTQYF. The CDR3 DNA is TGCGCCAGCAGCTTGACTAGCGGGAGGGCTTACACAGATACGCAGTATTTT.

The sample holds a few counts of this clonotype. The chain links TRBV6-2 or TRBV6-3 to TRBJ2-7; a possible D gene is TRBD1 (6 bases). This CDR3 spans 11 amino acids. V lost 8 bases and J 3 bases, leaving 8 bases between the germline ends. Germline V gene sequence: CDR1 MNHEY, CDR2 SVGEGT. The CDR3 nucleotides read TGTGCCAGCGCGGACAGCTACGAGCAGTACTTC. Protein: CASADSYEQYF.

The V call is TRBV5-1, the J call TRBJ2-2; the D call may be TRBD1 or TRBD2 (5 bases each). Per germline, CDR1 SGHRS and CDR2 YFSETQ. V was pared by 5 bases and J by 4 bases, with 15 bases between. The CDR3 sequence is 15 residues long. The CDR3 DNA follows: TGCGCCAGCAGGGTTCGGGGCCAGACCACCGGGGAGCTGTTTTTT. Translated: CASRVRGQTTGELFF.

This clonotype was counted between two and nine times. The CDR3 region is CASSFSAGKAQYF. CDR3 nucleotide sequence: TGTGCCAGCAGTTTTTCGGCAGGGAAGGCCCAGTACTTC. The chain is built from TRBV12-3 or TRBV12-4 and TRBJ2-5; the D gene is possibly TRBD1 (5 bases). This CDR3 spans 13 amino acids. V gave up 3 bases and J gave up 9 bases, with 14 bases separating them.

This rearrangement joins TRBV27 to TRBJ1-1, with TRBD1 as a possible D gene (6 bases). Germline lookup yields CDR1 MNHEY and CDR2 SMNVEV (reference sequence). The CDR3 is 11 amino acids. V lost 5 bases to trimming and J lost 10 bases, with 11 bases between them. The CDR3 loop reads CASSRDKAAFF. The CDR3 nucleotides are TGTGCCAGCAGTAGGGACAAGGCAGCTTTCTTT.

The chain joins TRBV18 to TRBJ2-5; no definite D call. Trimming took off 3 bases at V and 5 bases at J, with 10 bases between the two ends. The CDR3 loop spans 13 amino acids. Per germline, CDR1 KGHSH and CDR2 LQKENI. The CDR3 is CASSPPMRETQYF. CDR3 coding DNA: TGTGCCAGCTCACCGCCAATGCGGGAGACCCAGTACTTC.

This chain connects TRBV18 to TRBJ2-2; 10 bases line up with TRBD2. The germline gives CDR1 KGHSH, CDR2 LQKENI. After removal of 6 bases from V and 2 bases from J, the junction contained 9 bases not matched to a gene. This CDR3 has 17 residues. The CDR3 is CASSPSGRGINTGELFF. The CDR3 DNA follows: TGTGCCAGCTCCCCCAGCGGGAGGGGTATCAACACCGGGGAGCTGTTTTTT.